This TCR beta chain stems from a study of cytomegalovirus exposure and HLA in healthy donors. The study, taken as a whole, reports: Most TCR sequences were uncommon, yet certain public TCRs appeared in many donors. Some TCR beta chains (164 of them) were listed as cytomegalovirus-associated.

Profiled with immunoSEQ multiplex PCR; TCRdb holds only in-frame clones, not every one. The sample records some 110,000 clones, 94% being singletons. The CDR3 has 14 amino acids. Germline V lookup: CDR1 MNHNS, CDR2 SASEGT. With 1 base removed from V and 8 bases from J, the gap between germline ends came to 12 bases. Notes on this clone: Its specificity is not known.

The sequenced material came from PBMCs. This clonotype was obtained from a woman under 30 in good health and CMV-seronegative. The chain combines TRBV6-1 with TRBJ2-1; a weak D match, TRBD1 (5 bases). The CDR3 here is CASSEGGPVDEQFF. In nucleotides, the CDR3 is TGTGCCAGCAGTGAAGGGGGCCCCGTCGATGAGCAGTTCTTC.